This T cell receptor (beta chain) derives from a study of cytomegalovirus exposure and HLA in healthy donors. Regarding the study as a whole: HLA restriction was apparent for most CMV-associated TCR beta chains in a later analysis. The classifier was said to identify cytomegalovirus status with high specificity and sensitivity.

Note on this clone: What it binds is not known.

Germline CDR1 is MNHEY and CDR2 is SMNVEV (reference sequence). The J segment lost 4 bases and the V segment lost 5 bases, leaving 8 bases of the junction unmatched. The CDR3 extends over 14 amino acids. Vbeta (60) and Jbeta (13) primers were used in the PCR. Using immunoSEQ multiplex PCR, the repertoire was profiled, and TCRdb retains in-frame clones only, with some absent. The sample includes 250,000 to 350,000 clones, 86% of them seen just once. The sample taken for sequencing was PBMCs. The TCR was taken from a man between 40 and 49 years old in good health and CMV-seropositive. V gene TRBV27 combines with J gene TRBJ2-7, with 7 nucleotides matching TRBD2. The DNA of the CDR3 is TGTGCCAGCAGTACCACCGGGACTACGTACGAGCAGTACTTC. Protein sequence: CASSTTGTTYEQYF.